The 9 T cell receptor beta chains in this list originate from one sample, sequenced in a study of blood T cell repertoires in COVID-19. TCRdb keeps only in-frame clones here, not all; method: immunoSEQ multiplex PCR. The table has 150,000 to 180,000 clones, about 90% seen once. The material sequenced was peripheral blood. The receptors shown here come from a middle-aged man with acute or convalescent COVID-19.

This clone turned up a few times. J is TRBJ1-1 and V is TRBV18, with D perhaps TRBD1 (6 bases). Trimming removed 0 bases at V and 4 bases at J, with 12 bases between. CDR1 KGHSH and CDR2 LQKENI come from the germline V gene. CDR3 length: 15 amino acids. The CDR3: CASSPPGQGSTEAFF. CDR3 nucleotides: TGTGCCAGCTCACCACCGGGCCAGGGGAGCACTGAAGCTTTCTTT.

The chain links TRBV13 to TRBJ2-2; D not resolved. The germline V gene encodes CDR1 PRHDT and CDR2 FYEKMQ (reference sequence). V dropped 2 bases and J dropped 4 bases, with 8 bases sitting between them. The CDR3 sequence is 14 residues long. CDR3 coding DNA: TGTGCCAGCAGCTTAATTAGTGGCACCGGGGAGCTGTTTTTT. Protein sequence: CASSLISGTGELFF.

The CDR3 spells CASSVQGAAGNTIYF. CDR3 in DNA: TGTGCCAGCAGCGTTCAGGGGGCGGCTGGAAACACCATATATTTT. The chain carries TRBV9 and TRBJ1-3, with 8 bases identical to TRBD1. CDR1 and CDR2 from the germline V gene are SGDLS and YYNGEE. The CDR3 has 15 amino acids. V gave up 2 bases and J gave up 2 bases; unmatched junction bases: 3.

In nucleotides, the CDR3 is TGTGCCAGCAGCCTAAGGTTGGGCACCTCTGAGCAGTACTTC. This codes for CASSLRLGTSEQYF. The rearrangement links TRBV7-8 to TRBJ2-7, with D unresolved. V lost 5 bases to trimming and J lost 7 bases, with 18 bases between them. The germline CDR1 and CDR2 sequences are SGHVS and FQNEAQ. This CDR3 is 14 amino acids long.

This clone showed up just once. The genes are TRBV4-2 and TRBJ1-1; TRBD1 aligns across 8 bases. The trim removed 1 base at V and 4 bases at J, leaving 11 bases unmatched. The CDR3 is 17 amino acids. Germline V lookup: CDR1 LGHNA, CDR2 YNFKEQ. The CDR3 loop is CASSQVGQGAFGTEAFF. CDR3 nucleotide sequence: TGTGCCAGCAGCCAAGTTGGCCAGGGGGCGTTCGGCACTGAAGCTTTCTTT.

The chain has TRBV21-1 and TRBJ1-5; the table's D call, TRBD1, has no DNA check behind it. TRBV21-1 is shown as a pseudogene. The CDR3 length is 13 residues. CDR3 bases: TGTGCCATCACTGGACAAAAGAACCAGCCCCAGCATTTT. It translates to CAITGQKNQPQHF.

About this clone: At the DNA level, this CDR3 is encoded by other sequences in the same sample as well. V gene TRBV11-2 combines with J gene TRBJ2-5; D is possibly TRBD2 (6 bases). CDR1 is SGHAT, CDR2 FQNNGV, per germline. CDR3 length: 14 residues. Trimming cost V 3 bases and J 3 bases, with 11 bases left between them. The CDR3 loop reads CASSLRGGKETQYF. CDR3 sequence (DNA): TGTGCCAGCAGCTTGCGGGGCGGGAAAGAGACCCAGTACTTC.

This sequence joins TRBV19 and TRBJ2-3, with 10 bases matching TRBD2. The CDR3 consists of 15 residues. Germline loops: CDR1 LNHDA, CDR2 SQIVND (reference sequence). The J segment lost 5 bases and the V segment lost 2 bases, leaving 4 bases of the junction unmatched. This CDR3 reads CASSISPSGRDTQYF. CDR3 coding DNA: TGTGCCAGTAGTATATCTCCTAGCGGGAGAGATACGCAGTATTTT.

J is TRBJ1-4 and V is TRBV27; tentative D call: TRBD1 (5 bases). The CDR3 is 14 residues long. Germline values: CDR1 MNHEY, CDR2 SMNVEV (reference sequence). The ends were cut back, 2 bases at V and 6 bases at J, with 10 bases in the middle. The CDR3 loop reads CASSLGSGYEKLFF. In DNA, the CDR3 is TGTGCCAGCAGTTTAGGGTCAGGGTATGAAAAACTGTTTTTT.